This T cell receptor beta chain was recorded in a study of CD8+CD57+ T cells in acquired aplastic anemia. Before being chosen for sequencing, patients had shown CD8+CD57+ cell expansion by flow cytometry. This clonotype was detected ten times or more. The CDR3 runs 16 residues. Per the germline V gene, CDR1 is SGHVS and CDR2 is FNYEAQ. V was clipped by 7 bases and J by 7 bases; unmatched bases: 16. The TCR beta profiling, which covered VDJ combination and CDR3 sequence, was carried out using genomic DNA as the template. MiXCR, run by TCRdb on the reads, gives a single entry per CDR3 protein. The table includes around 79,000 distinct CDR3 sequences, around 70% detected once.

This sequence originates from a human donor with aplastic anemia. The genes are TRBV7-6 and TRBJ2-7; TRBD2 matches 10 bases. The sample was sorted CD4+, CD8+, or CD8+CD57+ T cells (not recorded which) from PBMCs. The CDR3 spells CASTPEASGSAGEQYF. Here the CDR3 DNA reads TGTGCCAGCACCCCAGAGGCTAGCGGGAGTGCGGGGGAGCAGTACTTC.